Reported below is one TCR beta chain. Its target is not known. Both 60 Vbeta primers and 13 Jbeta primers went into the PCR. Here immunoSEQ multiplex PCR was the method, and the copy in TCRdb shows in-frame clones only, minus some. Of about 190,000 clones listed, roughly 77% are singletons. The data stem from a study of cytomegalovirus exposure and HLA in healthy donors. The CDR3 runs 18 residues. Germline trimming cut 5 bases from V and 5 bases from J; bases unmatched to any gene: 16. The V gene's germline CDR1 is MDHEN and CDR2 SYDVKM. Study-wide results and caveats: In vitro confirmation showed a few CMV-associated chains to be CMV antigen specific. It emerged from a later analysis that several of the most significant clusters appeared to be linked to common viral pathogens. For most TCR beta V segments, an earlier analysis put the productive rate at about 87% or about 30% of the time.

This clonotype was obtained from a woman under 40 in good health and CMV-seropositive. Sequencing used PBMCs. V gene TRBV28 combines with J gene TRBJ2-3, with TRBD1 identical over 10 bases. The chain's CDR3 is CASSTDGVDRGQGDTQYF. The DNA of the CDR3 is TGTGCCAGCAGTACCGACGGGGTTGACAGGGGGCAAGGAGATACGCAGTATTTT. The full variable domain, its missing parts supplied by reference TRBV28 and TRBJ2-3, is DVKVTQSSRYLVKRTGEKVFLECVQDMDHENMFWYRQDPGLGLRLIYFSYDVKMKEKGDIPEGYSVSREKKERFSLILESASTNQTSMYLCASSTDGVDRGQGDTQYFGPGTRLTVL.